The 9 T cell receptor beta chains given below trace back to one sample, sequenced in a study of CD8+CD57+ T cells in acquired aplastic anemia. The patients chosen for sequencing had shown expansion of CD8+CD57+ cells (detected by flow cytometry). TCR beta VDJ and CDR3 profiling used genomic DNA as template. One entry per CDR3 protein, called by TCRdb with MiXCR from the reads. The data show some 180,000 distinct CDR3 sequences, about 44% seen once. The sequenced sample was sorted CD4+, CD8+, or CD8+CD57+ T cells (not recorded which) from PBMCs. Every receptor here comes from a human donor with aplastic anemia.

The chain employs TRBV9 and TRBJ2-1; D might be TRBD1 (6 bases). Germline V gene lookup returns CDR1 SGDLS and CDR2 YYNGEE. Deletions cut 4 bases from V and 3 bases from J, with 14 bases between. This CDR3 has 15 residues. The CDR3 sequence: CASSPEGVGYNEQFF. The CDR3, as DNA: TGTGCCAGCAGCCCCGAGGGGGTAGGCTACAATGAGCAGTTCTTC.

The rearrangement uses TRBV20-1 and TRBJ2-7, with 9 bases lining up with TRBD1. This CDR3 comprises 15 residues. The germline V gene has CDR1 DFQATT and CDR2 SNEGSKA (reference sequence). V trimming: 3 bases; J trimming: 6 bases; junction bases outside the gene matches: 12. CDR3 sequence: CSARAPGTGTLEQYF. The DNA of the CDR3 is TGCAGTGCTAGGGCCCCCGGGACAGGGACACTCGAGCAGTACTTC.

V is TRBV14 and J is TRBJ2-1, with 13 bases matching TRBD2. The CDR3 is 19 amino acids. Germline V lookup: CDR1 SGHDN, CDR2 FVKESK. The junction had 9 bases not matched to a gene; V was cut back by 4 bases and J by 0 bases. The DNA for the CDR3 is TGTGCCAGCAGCCTCAGACTAGCGGGGGGTCCGAGCTCCTACAATGAGCAGTTCTTC. Its protein product is CASSLRLAGGPSSYNEQFF.

The table lists this clonotype with a few counts. The V and J genes are TRBV29-1 and TRBJ2-7; possibly TRBD2 for D (5 bases). This CDR3 region has 12 residues. Trimming stripped 4 bases from V and 7 bases from J, with 14 bases between. Per the germline V gene, CDR1 is SQVTM and CDR2 is ANQGSEA. CDR3 amino acids: CSVVGVDREQYF. CDR3 DNA: TGCAGCGTTGTCGGGGTCGACCGGGAGCAGTACTTC.

In this sample, this clonotype turned up a few times. The chain recombines TRBV20-1 with TRBJ1-1; TRBD1 matches at 7 bases. Germline V gives CDR1 DFQATT, CDR2 SNEGSKA (reference sequence). V was clipped by 2 bases and J by 4 bases; unmatched bases: 10. The CDR3 runs to 15 residues. In DNA, the CDR3 is TGCAGTGCTAGAACATCAAGGGGGCTCGTCACTGAAGCTTTCTTT. Its protein is CSARTSRGLVTEAFF.

This clonotype was seen ten or more times. The V gene is TRBV7-9, the J gene TRBJ2-7; tentatively, D is TRBD1 (5 bases). This CDR3 comprises 14 residues. From germline, CDR1 is SEHNR and CDR2 FQNEAQ (reference sequence). Trimming stripped 1 base from V and 0 bases from J, with 7 bases between. CDR3 protein: CASSLVQVSYEQYF. The CDR3, as DNA: TGTGCCAGCAGCTTAGTACAGGTCTCCTACGAGCAGTACTTC.

CDR3 sequence: CASSQVAAQETQYF. The CDR3, as DNA: TGTGCCAGCAGCCAAGTCGCGGCCCAAGAGACCCAGTACTTC. The rearrangement links TRBV14 to TRBJ2-5, with D unclear. CDR3 length equals 14 residues. The V end lost 1 base, the J end lost 1 base, and 7 bases lay between the germline ends. Germline V gene data show CDR1 as SGHDN and CDR2 as FVKESK.

The chain is built from TRBV6-5 and TRBJ1-1; 8 bases are a match to TRBD1. The CDR3 is 16 amino acids. Germline values: CDR1 MNHEY, CDR2 SVGAGI. With 6 bases clipped from V and 0 bases from J, the junction kept 9 bases outside the gene matches. The DNA of the CDR3 is TGTGCCAGCAGACCAGGACAGGGTTTATTGAACACTGAAGCTTTCTTT. Translation gives CASRPGQGLLNTEAFF.

This clonotype has a count of ten or more. The chain employs TRBV11-1 and TRBJ2-3; D ambiguous. This CDR3 has 15 residues. With 0 bases removed from V and 2 bases from J, the gap between germline ends came to 9 bases. Germline V gene sequence: CDR1 SGHAT, CDR2 FQDESV (reference sequence). CDR3 residues: CASSLAVTDTDTQYF. CDR3 sequence (DNA): TGTGCCAGCAGCTTAGCAGTGACCGACACAGATACGCAGTATTTT. Complete variable domain (other parts from reference TRBV11-1 and TRBJ2-3): EAEVAQSPRYKITEKSQAVAFWCDPISGHATLYWYRQILGQGPELLVQFQDESVVDDSQLPKDRFSAERLKGVDSTLKIQPAELGDSAMYLCASSLAVTDTDTQYFGPGTRLTVL.